This TCR beta chain emerged from a study of T cell responses to AZD1222 COVID-19 vaccine. This table comes from immunoSEQ multiplex PCR, and its TCRdb copy is limited to in-frame clones, with some not included. The data contain roughly 80,000 clones, about nine tenths of them singletons. The source of this sequence is an adult who received the AZD1222 COVID-19 vaccine. The specimen was peripheral blood, collected 28 days after the second AZD1222 dose.

The CDR3 is CASSQDTGGNEKLFF. The CDR3 nucleotides read TGTGCCAGCAGCCAAGATACAGGGGGAAATGAAAAACTGTTTTTT. The chain is built from TRBV4-2 and TRBJ1-4, with TRBD1 matching over 8 bases. Germline-derived CDR1 and CDR2 are LGHNA and YNFKEQ. V was clipped by 0 bases and J by 5 bases; unmatched bases: 2. The CDR3 is 15 residues long.